This entry describes one TCR beta chain. The data belong to a study of blood T cell repertoires in COVID-19. V shed 4 bases, J shed 0 bases, and the junction held 18 bases outside the gene matches. Germline values: CDR1 SGHRS, CDR2 YFSETQ. The CDR3 totals 20 residues. Original methodology: From reference gene primer amplification, estimates of nucleated cell counts were derived. Clones were sequenced by immunoSEQ multiplex PCR, and TCRdb holds only the in-frame ones, with some missing. Clone size and V and J calls were adopted from that table, with D and trimming inferred from the DNA. Counted here are some 130,000 clones, about 89% occurring once; the ten biggest clones make up about an eighth.

The sequenced sample consisted of peripheral blood. The chain employs TRBV5-1 and TRBJ2-7, with 11 bases fitting TRBD2. This clonotype was obtained from an older woman with COVID-19, enrolled during active disease. The DNA for the CDR3 is TGCGCCAGCAGCCCACTCGGCGTTTCTAGCGGGGGGATAAGCTCCTACGAGCAGTACTTC. This gives the protein CASSPLGVSSGGISSYEQYF.